The present T cell receptor beta chain was sequenced within a study of patients and donors after allogeneic stem cell transplantation. The germline CDR1 and CDR2 sequences are DFQATT and SNEGSKA (reference sequence). The CDR3 covers 15 residues. V trimming: 6 bases; J trimming: 7 bases; junction bases outside the gene matches: 11. TCRdb ran MiXCR on the RT-PCR reads and lists one entry per CDR3 protein. The sample has about 960,000 distinct CDR3 sequences; roughly 18% are singletons. This clonotype was seen a handful of times. V gene TRBV20-1 combines with J gene TRBJ1-6, with TRBD1 matching over 8 bases. The sequence derives from a human donor who was either an allogeneic HSCT recipient or a stem cell or donor lymphocyte infusion donor (not recorded which). It is not recorded whose cells these are; they may come from a transplant donor. The sample was blood, either unsorted or a sorted T cell fraction (not recorded which). In nucleotides, the CDR3 is TGCAGTGCCATTTCGGACAGGGCGACGAATTCACCCCTCCACTTT. Its translation is CSAISDRATNSPLHF.